A selection of T cell receptor beta chains follows, all from one sample in a study of cytomegalovirus exposure and HLA in healthy donors. Clones were read by immunoSEQ multiplex PCR, and TCRdb kept only the in-frame ones, dropping some. The sample shows approximately 95,000 clones, less than 80% of them seen only once. Sequenced: PBMCs. These receptors all stem from a woman aged 40 to 49 in good health and CMV-seropositive. Each CDR3 is given without its conserved first and last residue.

V gene: TRBV6-1; J gene: TRBJ1-3; CDR3 protein: ASQFQGAGNTIY
V gene: TRBV29-1; J gene: TRBJ1-1; CDR3 protein: SVSRPGLNTEAF
V gene: TRBV5-1; J gene: TRBJ1-1; CDR3 protein: ASSLRSGGSAEAF
V gene: TRBV7-9; J gene: TRBJ2-7; CDR3 protein: ASSPLQGEY
V gene: TRBV28; J gene: TRBJ2-7; CDR3 protein: ASSPIGEIYEQY
V gene: TRBV5-6; J gene: TRBJ2-5; CDR3 protein: ASSFGRVGGPETQY
V gene: TRBV7-6; J gene: TRBJ2-1; CDR3 protein: ASSLGLAASYNEQF
V gene: TRBV7-2; J gene: TRBJ2-7; CDR3 protein: ASSLGLTLYEQY
V gene: TRBV27; J gene: TRBJ1-1; CDR3 protein: ASSLSVGARGRAF
V gene: TRBV6-1; J gene: TRBJ2-3; CDR3 protein: ASTGQGLTDTQY
V gene: TRBV25-1; J gene: TRBJ2-3; CDR3 protein: ASRYPGLAGDGTDTQY
V gene: TRBV5-1; J gene: TRBJ2-2; CDR3 protein: ASSLGTSGTGELF
V gene: TRBV2; J gene: TRBJ1-2; CDR3 protein: ASSEQGANYGYT
V gene: TRBV18; J gene: TRBJ2-3; CDR3 protein: ASSLLTDTQY
V gene: TRBV4-2; J gene: TRBJ2-1; CDR3 protein: ASSLASGGYNEQF
V gene: TRBV4-1; J gene: TRBJ1-4; CDR3 protein: ASSQEGPGDEKLF
V gene: TRBV28; J gene: TRBJ1-4; CDR3 protein: ASSLSGTAEKLF
V gene: TRBV27; J gene: TRBJ2-7; CDR3 protein: ASQGSSYEQY
V gene: TRBV28; J gene: TRBJ1-5; CDR3 protein: ASSAGGDGQPQH
V gene: TRBV10-1; J gene: TRBJ2-1; CDR3 protein: ASSEVFGSEQF
V gene: TRBV21-1; J gene: TRBJ2-7; CDR3 protein: ATKNRGSYEQY
V gene: TRBV12-5; J gene: TRBJ2-3; CDR3 protein: ASGSLSGVEDTQY
V gene: TRBV29-1; J gene: TRBJ2-7; CDR3 protein: SVGQGTPYEQY
V gene: TRBV2; J gene: TRBJ1-6; CDR3 protein: ASRTRIRSPLH
V gene: TRBV6-6; J gene: TRBJ1-4; CDR3 protein: ASSYRQGAEEKLF
V gene: TRBV29-1; J gene: TRBJ2-5; CDR3 protein: SARQGAGGETQY
V gene: TRBV4-1; J gene: TRBJ1-5; CDR3 protein: ASSQDLQGYNQPQH
V gene: TRBV6-4; J gene: TRBJ2-2; CDR3 protein: ASSPGEDTGELF
V gene: TRBV5-1; J gene: TRBJ2-3; CDR3 protein: ASSSSGTSGGTDTQY
V gene: TRBV7-7; J gene: TRBJ2-5; CDR3 protein: ASSLAGGETQY
V gene: TRBV7-8; J gene: TRBJ1-1; CDR3 protein: ASTKLGQGAGDTEAF
V gene: TRBV19; J gene: TRBJ2-7; CDR3 protein: ASSPRAGGRIHEQY
V gene: TRBV7-9; J gene: TRBJ2-6; CDR3 protein: ASSGQSGANVLT
V gene: TRBV6-1; J gene: NA; CDR3 protein: ASSEIGGRPYEQY
V gene: TRBV9; J gene: TRBJ2-1; CDR3 protein: ASSVFGTGINEQF
V gene: TRBV23-1; J gene: TRBJ1-3; CDR3 protein: ASSPRGTGPTVPGNTIY
V gene: TRBV25-1; J gene: TRBJ2-1; CDR3 protein: ASSAQGAWYNEQF
V gene: TRBV10-1; J gene: TRBJ2-1; CDR3 protein: ASSGGLAASWGNEQF
V gene: TRBV19; J gene: TRBJ2-1; CDR3 protein: ASIDTGTSGQQF
V gene: TRBV7-9; J gene: TRBJ2-3; CDR3 protein: ASEDRVGDTQY
V gene: TRBV5-1; J gene: TRBJ1-2; CDR3 protein: ASSLEGQGRYGYT
V gene: TRBV7-2; J gene: TRBJ2-7; CDR3 protein: ASSLGTGGTVEQY
V gene: TRBV10-3; J gene: TRBJ2-5; CDR3 protein: AISGRTGQETQY
V gene: TRBV28; J gene: TRBJ2-7; CDR3 protein: ASSSPTGARYEQY
V gene: TRBV19; J gene: TRBJ2-1; CDR3 protein: ASRGGLAGGPNEQF
V gene: TRBV5-1; J gene: TRBJ1-1; CDR3 protein: ASSSTDRNTEAF
V gene: TRBV10-1; J gene: TRBJ2-3; CDR3 protein: ASSALPYTDTQY
V gene: TRBV6-5; J gene: TRBJ1-4; CDR3 protein: ASSPSWSGDEKLF
V gene: TRBV7-8; J gene: TRBJ2-7; CDR3 protein: ASSLELAGTVYEQY
V gene: TRBV2; J gene: TRBJ2-1; CDR3 protein: ASSDLAGGPYNEQF
V gene: TRBV7-9; J gene: TRBJ1-4; CDR3 protein: ASSGQGLQTTNEKLF
V gene: TRBV5-4; J gene: TRBJ2-5; CDR3 protein: ASSLAGGWETQY